This entry features one TCR beta chain sequence. The data are from a study of blood T cell repertoires in COVID-19. In the study overall: Whether acute or convalescent, the COVID-19 samples came from the United States, Italy and Spain. PBMCs, B-cell-depleted T cells, or T cells provided the cDNA or gDNA that made up the material.

Original methodology: Amplification of reference gene primers provided the estimated nucleated cell counts. The assay was immunoSEQ multiplex PCR, and TCRdb's table has in-frame clones only and misses some. The V and J calls and clone size come from that table; D and trimming were worked out from the DNA. Of 210,000 or so clones in the sample, 70% to 90% were seen once. Trimming removed 3 bases from V and 1 base from J; junction bases left unmatched: 5. Per the germline V gene, CDR1 is SNHLY and CDR2 is FYNNEI. CDR3 length: 15 amino acids. The rearrangement joins TRBV2 to TRBJ1-1, with 7 positions matching TRBD1. The sequence was obtained from a woman between 35 and 50 years old who had recovered from COVID-19. Specimen: peripheral blood. CDR3 nucleotides: TGTGCCAGCAGTGATCTGGGACAGAGGAACACTGAAGCTTTCTTT. Translation: CASSDLGQRNTEAFF.